This TCR beta chain was captured by sequencing in a study of T cell clonotyping in hematopoietic cell transplantation. Overall study context: Pretransplant recipient samples were taken after cytoreduction. Whole-study findings and limits: CD4 and CD8 repertoire contributions could not be separated without sorting.

Specified time point: recipient sample about 28 days before transplant, after cytoreduction. On this clone itself: Its specificity is not known.

CDR1 and CDR2 (germline): MRHNA, SNTAGT. CDR3 size: 12 residues. V was trimmed by 2 bases and J by 5 bases, leaving 6 bases between them. Here immunoSEQ multiplex PCR was the method, and the copy in TCRdb shows in-frame clones only, minus some. The data contain approximately 50,000 clones, approximately 90% of them singletons. The rearrangement uses TRBV6-4 and TRBJ2-5; D possibly corresponds to TRBD2 (6 bases). Sequenced material: peripheral blood mononuclear cells, taken before stem cell transplant. The receptor was derived from a man aged 60 to 75 with biphenotypic leukemia. Some clones in this sample may be carry-over from other donors' samples. The CDR3 loop reads CASSDRGETQYF. The CDR3 DNA reads TGTGCCAGCAGTGACCGGGGGGAGACCCAGTACTTC.